Shown below are 20 T cell receptor beta chains from a single sample sequenced in a study of blood T cell repertoires in COVID-19. Clones were sequenced by immunoSEQ multiplex PCR, and TCRdb holds only the in-frame ones, with some missing. Seen here are tens of thousands of clones, about 85% observed once, and the top ten hold roughly 24%. Sequences were obtained from peripheral blood. Source of these receptors: a human donor in a cohort sampled during active COVID-19.

The chain uses TRBV29-1 and TRBJ2-7; the match to TRBD1 covers 10 bases. Germline CDR1 is SQVTM and CDR2 is ANQGSEA. Trimming at V came to 6 bases and at J to 2 bases, leaving 4 bases not matched to a gene. The CDR3 has 13 residues. CDR3 residues: CSVGTGEPYEQYF. The CDR3, as DNA: TGCAGCGTCGGGACAGGGGAACCCTACGAGCAGTACTTC.

The chain employs TRBV11-3 and TRBJ2-1; D is unresolved. There are 15 residues in the CDR3. V was pared by 5 bases and J by 1 base, with 12 bases between. CDR1 SGHNT and CDR2 YENEEA come from the germline V gene. The CDR3 reads CASSQRLSSYNEQFF. The DNA for the CDR3 is TGTGCCAGCAGCCAGAGGTTGAGTTCCTACAATGAGCAGTTCTTC.

CDR3 nucleotide sequence: TGTGCCAGCAGGAATAGCGCGGTTGAATCACCCCTCCACTTT. Protein: CASRNSAVESPLHF. The V gene is TRBV7-9, the J gene TRBJ1-6; D gene ambiguous. CDR1 and CDR2 from the germline V gene are SEHNR and FQNEAQ (reference sequence). The CDR3 covers 14 residues. Between the trimmed V and J ends, which lost 6 bases and 10 bases, there was a span of 16 bases. Full variable domain (missing parts from reference TRBV7-9 and TRBJ1-6): DTGVSQNPRHKITKRGQNVTFRCDPISEHNRLYWYRQTLGQGPEFLTYFQNEAQLEKSRLLSDRFSAERPKGSFSTLEIQRTEQGDSAMYLCASRNSAVESPLHFGNGTRLTVT.

This clone was seen a handful of times. CDR3 region: CASSQDFGGINNSPLHF. The DNA of the CDR3 is TGCGCCAGCAGCCAAGATTTTGGGGGCATCAATAATTCACCCCTCCACTTT. This sequence joins TRBV4-3 and TRBJ1-6; weak D call: TRBD1 (6 bases). The CDR3 is 17 residues long. CDR1 is LGHNA, CDR2 YSLEER, per germline. Trimming shortened V by 0 bases and J by 5 bases, and 14 bases separated the two germline ends.

CDR3 loop: CSVNRGNTEAFF. In DNA, the CDR3 is TGCAGCGTAAACAGGGGGAACACTGAAGCTTTCTTT. This chain connects TRBV29-1 to TRBJ1-1; TRBD1 agrees at 7 bases. This CDR3 has 12 amino acids. The germline V gene has CDR1 SQVTM and CDR2 ANQGSEA. Trimming at V came to 6 bases and at J to 1 base, leaving 2 bases not matched to a gene.

The chain joins TRBV29-1 to TRBJ2-7; 10 positions agree with TRBD1. CDR1 is SQVTM, CDR2 ANQGSEA, per germline. With V trimmed by 6 bases and J by 6 bases, 8 bases remained unmatched. There are 13 residues in the CDR3. This CDR3 is CSVWGTGVLEQYF. The DNA for the CDR3 is TGCAGCGTGTGGGGGACAGGGGTCCTCGAGCAGTACTTC.

The CDR3 DNA is TGTGCCACCAGCAGAGGGTCCAACAACAATGAGCAGTTCTTC. Its translation: CATSRGSNNNEQFF. The V gene is TRBV15, the J gene TRBJ2-1; D is uncertain. V was cut by 1 base and J by 5 bases, with 9 bases left in between. Germline lookup yields CDR1 LNHNV and CDR2 YYDKDF (reference sequence). CDR3 length: 14 residues.

The chain links TRBV21-1 to TRBJ1-3; the D call of TRBD1 is as the table states it, not checked on the DNA. TRBV21-1 is designated a pseudogene. This CDR3 spans 17 amino acids. The chain's CDR3 is CASSKMRQGARGNTIYF. The CDR3 coding sequence is TGTGCCAGCAGCAAAATGCGACAGGGGGCGCGAGGAAACACCATATATTTT.

The V gene is TRBV24-1, the J gene TRBJ2-2; D perhaps matches TRBD2 (6 bases). The length of the CDR3 is 15 residues. Trimming stripped 4 bases from V and 5 bases from J, with 13 bases between. CDR1 and CDR2 (germline): KGHDR, SFDVKD. The CDR3 nucleotides are TGTGCCACCAGTGAGGCGGGGAAGGGAACCGGGGAGCTGTTTTTT. It codes for CATSEAGKGTGELFF.

This clone was counted only a few times. DNA for the CDR3: TGTGCCAGCCAAAGCAGGGGAACCAACTACGAGCAGTACTTC. Its translation: CASQSRGTNYEQYF. V gene TRBV6-5 combines with J gene TRBJ2-7; D is possibly TRBD1 (6 bases). This CDR3 comprises 14 residues. Trimming pared 8 bases from V and 3 bases from J, leaving 17 bases between. The germline gives CDR1 MNHEY, CDR2 SVGAGI.

The rearrangement uses TRBV19 and TRBJ1-1; D call uncertain. The CDR3 covers 12 residues. Trimming removed 6 bases from V and 5 bases from J, with 10 bases in between. Germline CDR1 LNHDA, CDR2 SQIVND (reference sequence). The CDR3 sequence is CASRERVTEAFF. For the CDR3, the DNA is TGTGCCAGTAGAGAACGGGTGACTGAAGCTTTCTTT.

The rearrangement links TRBV5-1 to TRBJ2-3; TRBD2 aligns across 8 bases. The V and J ends lost 0 bases and 5 bases, in that order; junction bases with no gene match: 5. The length of the CDR3 is 15 residues. CDR1 SGHRS and CDR2 YFSETQ come from the germline V gene. This CDR3 reads CASSLVGGAGDTQYF. The CDR3 DNA is TGCGCCAGCAGCTTGGTCGGGGGGGCCGGAGATACGCAGTATTTT.

The rearrangement links TRBV19 to TRBJ1-3, with D tentatively TRBD1 (6 bases). This CDR3 has 14 residues. V lost 3 bases and J 5 bases, leaving 11 bases between the germline ends. Germline V gives CDR1 LNHDA, CDR2 SQIVND (reference sequence). CDR3 sequence: CASSMGQGRNTIYF. CDR3 in DNA: TGTGCCAGTAGTATGGGACAAGGGCGAAACACCATATATTTT.

The chain couples TRBV27 to TRBJ2-7; no firm D call. The germline CDR1 and CDR2 sequences are MNHEY and SMNVEV (reference sequence). This CDR3 region has 13 residues. Trimming took 0 bases from V and 9 from J, leaving 12 bases between them. CDR3 sequence reads: CASSLSRGARQYF. The CDR3 bases are TGTGCCAGCAGTTTATCCCGAGGAGCCAGGCAGTACTTC.

The chain links TRBV30 to TRBJ2-2; the D gene is possibly TRBD2 (6 bases). The CDR3 is 12 amino acids. The ends were cut back, 3 bases at V and 9 bases at J, with 11 bases in the middle. The germline V gene encodes CDR1 GTSNPN and CDR2 SVGIG (reference sequence). The CDR3 loop reads CAWRASVWELFF. The CDR3 region has the DNA TGTGCCTGGAGGGCTAGCGTCTGGGAGCTGTTTTTT.

This clone was observed a single time. This chain uses TRBV4-3 with TRBJ1-5; D is unclear. CDR1 is LGHNA and CDR2 is YSLEER in the germline V gene. V lost 5 bases and J lost 11, with 22 bases in between. CDR3 length equals 15 residues. The CDR3 is CASSFRYGGLATQHF. DNA of the CDR3: TGCGCCAGCAGCTTTCGGTACGGAGGACTGGCGACCCAGCATTTT.

The rearrangement links TRBV7-2 to TRBJ2-7, with 10 bases that match TRBD1. Germline V gene data show CDR1 as SGHTA and CDR2 as FQGNSA. V dropped 5 bases and J dropped 6; count of bases not matched to a gene: 7. The CDR3 spans 14 residues. CDR3 DNA: TGTGCCAGCAGCATGACAGGGGGCGCGAGCGAGCAGTACTTC. Translation: CASSMTGGASEQYF.

The genes are TRBV10-3 and TRBJ1-2; D unclear. Germline V gives CDR1 ENHRY, CDR2 SYGVKD. This CDR3 has 13 amino acids. The V end lost 4 bases, the J end lost 2 bases, and 8 bases lay between the germline ends. CDR3 loop: CAISGKQNYGYTF. CDR3 sequence (DNA): TGTGCCATCAGTGGGAAACAGAACTATGGCTACACCTTC.

This chain connects TRBV19 to TRBJ2-5, with 7 positions matching TRBD2. This CDR3 spans 17 amino acids. Germline CDR1 reads LNHDA; CDR2 reads SQIVND (reference sequence). V lost 1 base to trimming and J lost 4 bases; unmatched junction nucleotides: 12. The CDR3 region has the DNA TGTGCCAGTAGTATAGGGTTTTTTGCGGGGGTCCCAGAGACCCAGTACTTC. Its translation is CASSIGFFAGVPETQYF.

The CDR3 loop is CASSPGTGQETQYF. CDR3 DNA sequence: TGTGCCAGCAGCCCTGGGACAGGACAAGAGACCCAGTACTTC. V usage is TRBV5-8 and J usage is TRBJ2-5; 8 positions match TRBD1. The CDR3 spans 14 residues. Trimming took 4 bases from V and 2 from J; bases not matched to a gene: 4. The germline V gene encodes CDR1 SGHTS and CDR2 YDEGEE. The entire variable domain, with the rest obtained from reference TRBV5-8 and TRBJ2-5, is as follows: EAGVTQSPTHLIKTRGQQATLRCSPISGHTSVYWYQQALGLGLQFLLWYDEGEERNRGNFPPRFSGRQFPNYSSELNVNALELEDSALYLCASSPGTGQETQYFGPGTRLLVL.